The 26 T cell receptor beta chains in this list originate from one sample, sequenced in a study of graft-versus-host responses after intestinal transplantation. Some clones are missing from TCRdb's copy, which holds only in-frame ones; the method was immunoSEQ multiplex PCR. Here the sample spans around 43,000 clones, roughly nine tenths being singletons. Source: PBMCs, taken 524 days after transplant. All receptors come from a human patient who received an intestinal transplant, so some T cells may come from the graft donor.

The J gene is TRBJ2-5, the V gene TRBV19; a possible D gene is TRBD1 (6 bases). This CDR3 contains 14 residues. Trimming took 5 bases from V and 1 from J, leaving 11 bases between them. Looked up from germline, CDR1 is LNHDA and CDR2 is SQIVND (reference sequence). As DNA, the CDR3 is TGTGCCAGTAGTGAGAGACAGGTCCAAGAGACCCAGTACTTC. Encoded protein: CASSERQVQETQYF.

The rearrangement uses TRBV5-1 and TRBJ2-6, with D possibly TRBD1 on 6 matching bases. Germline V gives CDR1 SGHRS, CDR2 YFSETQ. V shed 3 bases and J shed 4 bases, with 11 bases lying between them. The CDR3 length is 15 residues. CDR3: CASSSTGTGANVLTF. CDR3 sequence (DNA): TGCGCCAGCAGCTCTACAGGGACAGGGGCCAACGTCCTGACTTTC.

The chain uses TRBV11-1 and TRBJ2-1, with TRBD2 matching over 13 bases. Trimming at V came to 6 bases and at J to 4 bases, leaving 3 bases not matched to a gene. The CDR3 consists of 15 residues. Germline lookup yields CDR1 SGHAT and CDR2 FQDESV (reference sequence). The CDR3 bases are TGTGCCAGCAGTCCGGGACTAGCGGGGTACAATGAGCAGTTCTTC. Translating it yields CASSPGLAGYNEQFF.

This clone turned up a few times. The chain's CDR3 is CASSVLPGANVLTF. Here the CDR3 DNA reads TGCGCCAGCAGTGTTCTTCCTGGGGCCAACGTCCTGACTTTC. The J gene is TRBJ2-6, the V gene TRBV23-1; no definite D call. TRBV23-1 is filed as an ORF, its function uncertain. V was shortened by 5 bases and J by 2 bases, with 7 bases between the two germline ends. This CDR3 is 14 amino acids long.

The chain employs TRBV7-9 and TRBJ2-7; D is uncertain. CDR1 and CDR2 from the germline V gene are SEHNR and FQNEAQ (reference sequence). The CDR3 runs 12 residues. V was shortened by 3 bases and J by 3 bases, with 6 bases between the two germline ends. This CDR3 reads CASSFNVYEQYF. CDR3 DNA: TGTGCCAGCAGCTTTAACGTCTACGAGCAGTACTTC.

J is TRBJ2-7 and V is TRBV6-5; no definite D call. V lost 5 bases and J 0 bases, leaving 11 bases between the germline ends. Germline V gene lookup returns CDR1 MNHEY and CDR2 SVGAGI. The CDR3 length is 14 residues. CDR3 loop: CASSLGRSSYEQYF. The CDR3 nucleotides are TGTGCCAGCAGTCTCGGACGAAGCTCCTACGAGCAGTACTTC.

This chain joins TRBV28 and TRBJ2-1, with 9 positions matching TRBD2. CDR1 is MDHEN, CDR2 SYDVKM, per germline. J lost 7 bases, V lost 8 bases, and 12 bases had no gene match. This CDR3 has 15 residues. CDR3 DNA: TGTGCCAGCGGCAGGGGAGGGACTAGCTGGAATGAGCAGTTCTTC. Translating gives CASGRGGTSWNEQFF.

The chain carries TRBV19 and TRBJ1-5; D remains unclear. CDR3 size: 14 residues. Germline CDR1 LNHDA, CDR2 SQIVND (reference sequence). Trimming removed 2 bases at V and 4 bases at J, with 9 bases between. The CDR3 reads CASSINAGNQPQHF. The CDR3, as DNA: TGTGCCAGTAGTATAAATGCGGGAAATCAGCCCCAGCATTTT.

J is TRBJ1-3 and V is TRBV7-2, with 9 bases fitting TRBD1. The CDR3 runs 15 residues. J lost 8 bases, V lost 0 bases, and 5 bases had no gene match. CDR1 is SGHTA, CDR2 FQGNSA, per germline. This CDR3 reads CASSLASRDRDTIYF. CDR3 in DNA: TGTGCCAGCAGCTTAGCGTCCCGGGACAGGGACACCATATATTTT.

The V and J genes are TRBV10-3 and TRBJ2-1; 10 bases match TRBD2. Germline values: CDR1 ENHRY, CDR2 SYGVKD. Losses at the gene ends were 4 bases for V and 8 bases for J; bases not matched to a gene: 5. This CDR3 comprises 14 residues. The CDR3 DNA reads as TGTGCCATCAGTGTAGGGACTAGCGCGGATGAGCAGTTCTTC. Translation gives CAISVGTSADEQFF.

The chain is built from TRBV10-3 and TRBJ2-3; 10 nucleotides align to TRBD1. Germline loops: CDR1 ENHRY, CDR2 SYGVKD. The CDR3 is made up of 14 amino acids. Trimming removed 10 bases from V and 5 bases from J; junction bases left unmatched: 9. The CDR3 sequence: CATSGTGVEDTQYF. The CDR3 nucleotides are TGTGCCACCTCCGGGACAGGGGTCGAAGATACGCAGTATTTT.

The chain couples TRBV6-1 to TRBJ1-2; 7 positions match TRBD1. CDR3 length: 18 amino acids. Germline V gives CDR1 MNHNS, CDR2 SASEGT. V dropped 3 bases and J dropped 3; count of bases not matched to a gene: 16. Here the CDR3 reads CASSDPEEEGQPYYGYTF. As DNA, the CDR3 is TGTGCCAGCAGTGACCCGGAAGAGGAGGGACAGCCCTACTATGGCTACACCTTC.

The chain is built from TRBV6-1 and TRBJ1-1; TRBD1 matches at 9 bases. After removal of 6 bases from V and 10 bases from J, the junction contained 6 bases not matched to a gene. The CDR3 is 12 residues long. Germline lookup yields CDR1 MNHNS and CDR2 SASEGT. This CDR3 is CASRNRGQGAFF. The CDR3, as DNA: TGTGCCAGCAGAAACAGGGGGCAAGGAGCTTTCTTT.

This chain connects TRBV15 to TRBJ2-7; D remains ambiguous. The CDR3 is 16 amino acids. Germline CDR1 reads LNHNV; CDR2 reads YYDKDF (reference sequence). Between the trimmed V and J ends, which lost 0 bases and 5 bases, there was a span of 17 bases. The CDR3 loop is CATSRDFIDTYDEQYF. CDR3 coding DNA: TGTGCCACCAGCAGAGATTTTATTGACACCTACGACGAGCAGTACTTC. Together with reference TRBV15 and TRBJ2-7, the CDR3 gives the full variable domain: DAMVIQNPRYQVTQFGKPVTLSCSQTLNHNVMYWYQQKSSQAPKLLFHYYDKDFNNEADTPDNFQSRRPNTSFCFLDIRSPGLGDTAMYLCATSRDFIDTYDEQYFGPGTRLTVT.

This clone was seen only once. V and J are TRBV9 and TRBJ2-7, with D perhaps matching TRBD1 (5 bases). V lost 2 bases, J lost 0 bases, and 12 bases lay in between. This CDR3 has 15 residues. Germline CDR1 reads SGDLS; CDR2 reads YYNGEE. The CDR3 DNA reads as TGTGCCAGCAGCGTTGAATCAGGGTCCTCCTACGAGCAGTACTTC. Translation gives CASSVESGSSYEQYF.

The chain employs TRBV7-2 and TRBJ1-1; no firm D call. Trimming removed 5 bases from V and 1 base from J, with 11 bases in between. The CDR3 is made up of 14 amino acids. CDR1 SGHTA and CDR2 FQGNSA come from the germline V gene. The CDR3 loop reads CASSPTRQNTEAFF. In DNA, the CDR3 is TGTGCCAGCAGCCCTACCAGACAGAACACTGAAGCTTTCTTT. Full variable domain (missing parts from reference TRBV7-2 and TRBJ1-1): GAGVSQSPSNKVTEKGKDVELRCDPISGHTALYWYRQSLGQGLEFLIYFQGNSAPDKSGLPSDRFSAERTGGSVSTLTIQRTQQEDSAVYLCASSPTRQNTEAFFGQGTRLTVV.

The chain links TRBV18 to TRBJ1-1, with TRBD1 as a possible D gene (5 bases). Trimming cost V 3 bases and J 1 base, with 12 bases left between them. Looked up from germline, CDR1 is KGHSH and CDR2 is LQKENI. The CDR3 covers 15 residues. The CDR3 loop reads CASSPHPGPNTEAFF. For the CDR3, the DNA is TGTGCCAGCTCACCTCATCCGGGACCGAACACTGAAGCTTTCTTT.

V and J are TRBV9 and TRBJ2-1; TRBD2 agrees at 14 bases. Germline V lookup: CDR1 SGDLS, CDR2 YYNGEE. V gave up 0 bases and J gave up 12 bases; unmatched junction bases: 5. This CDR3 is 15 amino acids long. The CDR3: CASSVEGLAGVPQFF. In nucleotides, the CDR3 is TGTGCCAGCAGCGTAGAGGGACTAGCGGGAGTTCCGCAGTTCTTC. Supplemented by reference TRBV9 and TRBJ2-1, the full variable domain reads DSGVTQTPKHLITATGQRVTLRCSPRSGDLSVYWYQQSLDQGLQFLIQYYNGEERAKGNILERFSAQQFPDLHSELNLSSLELGDSALYFCASSVEGLAGVPQFFGPGTRLTVL.

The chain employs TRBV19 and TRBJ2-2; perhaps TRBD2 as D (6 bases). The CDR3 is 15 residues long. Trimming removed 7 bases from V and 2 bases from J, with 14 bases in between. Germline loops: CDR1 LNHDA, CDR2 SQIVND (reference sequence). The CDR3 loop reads CASTVGGVNTGELFF. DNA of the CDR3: TGTGCCAGTACCGTCGGCGGGGTAAACACCGGGGAGCTGTTTTTT.

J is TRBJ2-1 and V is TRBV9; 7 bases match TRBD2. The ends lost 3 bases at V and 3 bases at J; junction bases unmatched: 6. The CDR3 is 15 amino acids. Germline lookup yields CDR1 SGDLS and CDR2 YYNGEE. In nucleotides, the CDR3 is TGTGCCAGCAGCGGCCGGGACTACCTCTACAATGAGCAGTTCTTC. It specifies CASSGRDYLYNEQFF.

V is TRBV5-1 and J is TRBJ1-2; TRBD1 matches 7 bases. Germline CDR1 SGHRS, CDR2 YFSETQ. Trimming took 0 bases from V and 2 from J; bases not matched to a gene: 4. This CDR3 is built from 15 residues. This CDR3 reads CASSLVGGPNYGYTF. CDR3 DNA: TGCGCCAGCAGCTTGGTAGGGGGCCCCAACTATGGCTACACCTTC.

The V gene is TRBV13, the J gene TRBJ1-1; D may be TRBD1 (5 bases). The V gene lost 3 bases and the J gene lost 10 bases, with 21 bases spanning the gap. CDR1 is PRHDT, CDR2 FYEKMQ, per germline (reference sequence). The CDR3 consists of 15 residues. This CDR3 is CASSLGGLGTGSAFF. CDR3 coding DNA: TGTGCCAGCAGCTTGGGGGGACTGGGGACCGGGTCAGCTTTCTTT.

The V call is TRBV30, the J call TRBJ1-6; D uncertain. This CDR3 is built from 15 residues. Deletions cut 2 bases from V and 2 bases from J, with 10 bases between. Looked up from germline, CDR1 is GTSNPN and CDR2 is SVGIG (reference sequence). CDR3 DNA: TGTGCCTGGAGTCAAGGGCAGGCCTATAATTCACCCCTCCACTTT. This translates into CAWSQGQAYNSPLHF.

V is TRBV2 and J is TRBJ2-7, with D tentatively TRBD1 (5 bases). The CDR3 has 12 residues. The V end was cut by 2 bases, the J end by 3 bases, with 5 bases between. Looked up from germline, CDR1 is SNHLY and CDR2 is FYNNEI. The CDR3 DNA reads TGTGCCAGCAGTGAACAGGGCTACGAGCAGTACTTC. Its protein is CASSEQGYEQYF. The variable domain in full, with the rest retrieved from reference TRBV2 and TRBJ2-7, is EPEVTQTPSHQVTQMGQEVILRCVPISNHLYFYWYRQILGQKVEFLVSFYNNEISEKSEIFDDQFSVERPDGSNFTLKIRSTKLEDSAMYFCASSEQGYEQYFGPGTRLTVT.

The CDR3 here is CASSVDRVGNEQFF. The CDR3, as DNA: TGTGCCAGCAGTGTGGACAGGGTGGGCAATGAGCAGTTCTTC. This chain connects TRBV6-1 to TRBJ2-1, with 8 bases lining up with TRBD1. Germline lookup yields CDR1 MNHNS and CDR2 SASEGT. V dropped 4 bases and J dropped 6; count of bases not matched to a gene: 5. This CDR3 spans 14 amino acids.

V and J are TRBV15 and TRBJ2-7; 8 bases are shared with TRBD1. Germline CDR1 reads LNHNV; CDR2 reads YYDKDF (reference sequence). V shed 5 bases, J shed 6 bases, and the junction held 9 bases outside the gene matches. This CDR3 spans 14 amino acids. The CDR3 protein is CATSPGQGHPEQYF. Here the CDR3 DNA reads TGTGCCACCAGCCCAGGACAGGGTCACCCCGAGCAGTACTTC. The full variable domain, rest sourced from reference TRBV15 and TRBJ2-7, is DAMVIQNPRYQVTQFGKPVTLSCSQTLNHNVMYWYQQKSSQAPKLLFHYYDKDFNNEADTPDNFQSRRPNTSFCFLDIRSPGLGDTAMYLCATSPGQGHPEQYFGPGTRLTVT.